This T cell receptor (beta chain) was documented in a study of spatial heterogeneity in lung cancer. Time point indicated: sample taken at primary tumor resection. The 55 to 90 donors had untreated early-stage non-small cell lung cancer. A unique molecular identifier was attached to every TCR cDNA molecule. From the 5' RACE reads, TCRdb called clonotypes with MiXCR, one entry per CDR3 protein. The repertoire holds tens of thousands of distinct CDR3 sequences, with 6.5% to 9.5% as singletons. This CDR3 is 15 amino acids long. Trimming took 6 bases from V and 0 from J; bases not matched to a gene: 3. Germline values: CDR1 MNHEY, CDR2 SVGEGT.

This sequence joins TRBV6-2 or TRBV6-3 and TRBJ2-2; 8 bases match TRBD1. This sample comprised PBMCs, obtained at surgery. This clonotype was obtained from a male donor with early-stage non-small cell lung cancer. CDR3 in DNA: TGTGCCAGCAGCGAACAGGGGGCGAACACCGGGGAGCTGTTTTTT. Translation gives CASSEQGANTGELFF.